This T cell receptor (beta chain) was sequenced during a study of shared clonotypes between healthy human individuals. Study observations and caveats: Represented diversity (both genetic and exposure-history) was limited by the small number of donors.

Worth noting for this clone: As yet, its antigen is unknown.

The CDR3 contains 14 residues. With 3 bases removed from V and 2 bases from J, the gap between germline ends came to 11 bases. The V gene's germline CDR1 is ENHRY and CDR2 SYGVKD. This table comes from immunoSEQ multiplex PCR, and its TCRdb copy is limited to in-frame clones, with some not included. This table holds around 1,900,000 clones, 80% to 95% found once. The naive CD8 fraction comprised CD45RO-negative cells positively selected for CCR7 and excluded terminally differentiated effector memory CD45RA+ cells. The chain recombines TRBV10-3 with TRBJ2-7; no firm D call. Sequences were obtained from naive CD8+ T cells from PBMCs. This clonotype originated in a man between 18 and 35 years old in good health. Some clones in this sample may be carry-over from other donors' samples. The CDR3: CAISDRPTPYEQYF. The CDR3 coding sequence is TGTGCCATCAGTGACCGGCCCACCCCCTACGAGCAGTACTTC.